The source of this TCR beta chain is a study of blood T cell repertoires in COVID-19. Whole-study context: Sites across the United States, Italy and Spain contributed samples from acute and convalescent COVID-19. PBMCs, B-cell-depleted T cells, or T cells provided the cDNA or gDNA that made up the material.

In germline, CDR1 is MNHEY, CDR2 SVGAGI. The CDR3 length is 11 residues. V dropped 8 bases and J dropped 7 bases, with 11 bases sitting between them. In the original analysis: Reference gene primer amplification gave nucleated cell count estimates. TCRdb keeps only in-frame clones here, not all; method: immunoSEQ multiplex PCR. The V and J calls and clone size are taken from that table; D and trimming were inferred from the DNA. Among over 130,000 clones, 84% were seen once, and the ten largest hold around 7.8%. V is TRBV6-5 and J is TRBJ1-2; D not resolved. Sequencing was performed on peripheral blood. The TCR originated in a human donor in a cohort sampled during active COVID-19. As DNA, the CDR3 is TGTGCCAGCCGCTCAGAGGGTGGCTACACCTTC. Its translation: CASRSEGGYTF.